The present T cell receptor beta chain was sequenced within a study of T-cell reconstitution after alpha-beta-depleted transplantation in children. Researchers prepared the TCRbeta library using unique molecular identifiers, the study reports. TCRdb passed the PCR reads through MiXCR, listing each CDR3 protein once. The sample contains some 550,000 distinct CDR3 sequences, around 19% of which appear only once. The sequencing used PBMCs from the stem cell graft donor, collected from the stem cell graft. This TCR was sampled from a human donor who donated a stem cell graft to a child with acute lymphoblastic leukemia.

CDR3 protein: CASRLTRGSNQPQHF. In DNA, the CDR3 is TGTGCCAGCAGGTTGACACGGGGGAGCAATCAGCCCCAGCATTTT. V is TRBV12-3 or TRBV12-4 and J is TRBJ1-5; maybe TRBD1 (5 bases). This CDR3 is 15 amino acids long. The V end lost 6 bases, the J end lost 1 base, and 13 bases lay between the germline ends.